This T cell receptor beta chain is drawn from a study of T-cell memory formation after mild COVID-19. Findings and limits, study-wide: Clones shrinking between day 15 and 85 showed a balanced CD4/CD8 split, and those that grew later tilted toward CD4+. There was no confirmation that second-wave clones peaking on day 37 were SARS-CoV-2 specific.

cDNA libraries for TCR alpha and TCR beta, carrying sample barcodes and UMIs, came from 5'RACE with constant-segment primers. TCRdb ran MiXCR on the 5' RACE reads and lists one entry per CDR3 protein. The table has over 350,000 distinct CDR3 sequences, roughly 15% seen once. CDR1 ENHRY and CDR2 SYGVKD come from the germline V gene. The J segment lost 6 bases and the V segment lost 6 bases, leaving 8 bases of the junction unmatched. This CDR3 is built from 14 residues. This clonotype was seen at least ten times. Antigen unknown. The chain joins TRBV10-3 to TRBJ1-5; 7 bases agree with TRBD1. The clonotype was recovered from a young man who had mild COVID-19 (a few samples of this study predate the infection). Cell type and time point are not known. The sequenced sample consisted of PBMCs or a T cell subset sorted from them (not recorded which). CDR3 nucleotide sequence: TGTGCCATCAGCGGCGAAGGGGGCGGTCAGCCCCAGCATTTT. As protein: CAISGEGGGQPQHF.